This T cell receptor (beta chain) was documented in a study of response to subunit inactivated influenza vaccine. Findings and caveats of the study: Authors suggested that a seasonal influenza vaccination recruits few new T cells each time.

In regard to this clonotype: Its matching antigen is unknown.

TCRdb reprocessed the RT-PCR reads with MiXCR, giving one entry per CDR3 protein. The sample holds approximately 480,000 distinct CDR3 sequences; about 10% are singletons and the top ten take roughly 12%. From germline, CDR1 is DFQATT and CDR2 SNEGSKA (reference sequence). The ends lost 6 bases at V and 4 bases at J; junction bases unmatched: 13. The CDR3 has 16 amino acids. The source was PBMCs from blood, collected 35 to 45 days after vaccination. V is TRBV20-1 and J is TRBJ1-5, with TRBD1 matching over 9 bases. This receptor was obtained from a man aged 50 or older who received an inactivated influenza vaccine. In DNA, the CDR3 is TGCAGTGCCATTCTCTCAGGACAGGGGCGTAATCAGCCCCAGCATTTT. It is translated as CSAILSGQGRNQPQHF.